The next 19 T cell receptor beta chains were all read from a single sample in a study of cytomegalovirus exposure and HLA in healthy donors. Primers included in the PCR were 60 Vbeta and 13 Jbeta primers. TCRdb's table, derived via immunoSEQ multiplex PCR, lists solely in-frame clones and lacks some. This sample yields some 200,000 clones, of which 80% to 85% are seen a single time; roughly 0.75% belongs to the top ten. Sequencing was performed on PBMCs. These receptors all come from a boy under 10 years old in good health and CMV-seronegative.

The chain employs TRBV7-9 and TRBJ2-1; no clear D gene. Trimming took 3 bases from V and 2 from J, leaving 14 bases between them. CDR1 is SEHNR and CDR2 is FQNEAQ in the germline V gene (reference sequence). The CDR3 is 16 residues long. Written as DNA, the CDR3 is TGTGCCAGCAGCTTCCCCGGCGGAGCGACCTACAATGAGCAGTTCTTC. Its protein is CASSFPGGATYNEQFF.

This chain uses TRBV7-9 with TRBJ2-3; 8 bases line up with TRBD2. CDR1 and CDR2 (germline): SEHNR, FQNEAQ (reference sequence). This CDR3 spans 15 amino acids. V lost 1 base to trimming and J lost 6 bases; unmatched junction nucleotides: 6. CDR3 coding DNA: TGTGCCAGCAGCTTAGACCAGGAGCGGGAGGATACGCAGTATTTT. Protein sequence: CASSLDQEREDTQYF.

This rearrangement joins TRBV5-1 to TRBJ2-7, with 7 bases lining up with TRBD1. The germline gives CDR1 SGHRS, CDR2 YFSETQ. The CDR3 length is 14 residues. J lost 3 bases, V lost 1 base, and 4 bases had no gene match. The CDR3 protein is CASSLRWDSYEQYF. CDR3 nucleotide sequence: TGCGCCAGCAGCTTGAGGTGGGACAGCTACGAGCAGTACTTC.

The chain joins TRBV6-5 to TRBJ1-1, with 7 bases aligning to TRBD1. The CDR3 is 14 amino acids. V shed 7 bases, J shed 6 bases, and the junction held 11 bases outside the gene matches. CDR1 is MNHEY, CDR2 SVGAGI, per germline. In DNA form, the CDR3 reads TGTGCCAGCAACCCAGACAGGGAAGCCCCTGAAGCTTTCTTT. Its protein is CASNPDREAPEAFF.

The chain joins TRBV19 to TRBJ1-5, with 10 nucleotides matching TRBD1. V was pared by 1 base and J by 3 bases, with 3 bases of the junction left unmatched. The CDR3 contains 16 residues. The germline CDR1 and CDR2 sequences are LNHDA and SQIVND (reference sequence). CDR3 DNA sequence: TGTGCCAGTAGTATAGTGGGACAGGGGTACAATCAGCCCCAGCATTTT. Translated, it gives CASSIVGQGYNQPQHF.

The table lists this clone with a few counts. V is TRBV6-5 and J is TRBJ1-2, with D possibly matching TRBD1 (5 bases). The V end was cut by 6 bases, the J end by 4 bases, with 12 bases between. This CDR3 has 13 amino acids. Germline CDR1 and CDR2: MNHEY and SVGAGI. CDR3 region: CASSQHRLYGYTF. CDR3 in DNA: TGTGCCAGCAGCCAACACAGGCTCTATGGCTACACCTTC.

The V call is TRBV5-5, the J call TRBJ1-1; D possibly corresponds to TRBD1 (6 bases). The CDR3 has 14 residues. The ends were cut back, 4 bases at V and 3 bases at J, with 13 bases in the middle. Germline values: CDR1 SGHKS, CDR2 YYEKEE (reference sequence). CDR3 region: CASSLTGHHTEAFF. The CDR3 DNA reads TGTGCCAGCAGCCTCACGGGACATCACACTGAAGCTTTCTTT. Using reference TRBV5-5 and TRBJ1-1 for the parts outside the CDR3, the full variable domain is DAGVTQSPTHLIKTRGQQVTLRCSPISGHKSVSWYQQVLGQGPQFIFQYYEKEERGRGNFPDRFSARQFPNYSSELNVNALLLGDSALYLCASSLTGHHTEAFFGQGTRLTVV.

The chain's CDR3 is CASSVTVASGSYSYNEQFF. The CDR3 DNA reads as TGTGCCAGCAGCGTGACGGTGGCTAGCGGGAGTTACTCCTACAATGAGCAGTTCTTC. The chain employs TRBV5-5 and TRBJ2-1, with TRBD2 matching over 10 bases. The ends lost 4 bases at V and 0 bases at J; junction bases unmatched: 13. Germline V lookup: CDR1 SGHKS, CDR2 YYEKEE (reference sequence). The CDR3 runs to 19 residues. The whole variable domain, remainder taken from reference TRBV5-5 and TRBJ2-1, is DAGVTQSPTHLIKTRGQQVTLRCSPISGHKSVSWYQQVLGQGPQFIFQYYEKEERGRGNFPDRFSARQFPNYSSELNVNALLLGDSALYLCASSVTVASGSYSYNEQFFGPGTRLTVL.

The CDR3 loop reads CASTIKWDRGVSPLHF. In DNA, the CDR3 is TGTGCCAGTACCATAAAATGGGACAGGGGGGTTTCACCCCTCCACTTT. The V call is TRBV19, the J call TRBJ1-6; 11 bases fit TRBD1. J lost 9 bases, V lost 7 bases, and 11 bases had no gene match. CDR3 size: 16 residues. Germline V gene data show CDR1 as LNHDA and CDR2 as SQIVND (reference sequence).

This chain connects TRBV11-2 to TRBJ1-2, with a weak D call TRBD1 (6 bases). The length of the CDR3 is 14 residues. Germline lookup yields CDR1 SGHAT and CDR2 FQNNGV. The V and J ends lost 3 bases and 5 bases respectively, with 13 bases between them. Here the CDR3 DNA reads TGTGCCAGCAGCTTCGGACAGACTCATTATGGCTACACCTTC. This encodes CASSFGQTHYGYTF.

The chain carries TRBV7-9 and TRBJ2-3; 8 bases fit TRBD1. The CDR3 length is 17 residues. V lost 5 bases, J lost 2 bases, and 12 bases stayed unmatched. Germline CDR1 SEHNR, CDR2 FQNEAQ (reference sequence). The CDR3 here is CASSRPGTGNYTDTQYF. As DNA, the CDR3 is TGTGCCAGCAGCCGTCCCGGGACAGGAAACTACACAGATACGCAGTATTTT.

V and J are TRBV13 and TRBJ1-4, with D hard to call. The CDR3 totals 13 residues. Germline CDR1 is PRHDT and CDR2 is FYEKMQ (reference sequence). The V end lost 5 bases, the J end lost 5 bases, and 9 bases lay between the germline ends. The CDR3, as DNA: TGTGCCAGCAGCCCCCCCGGGAATGAAAAACTGTTTTTT. This gives the protein CASSPPGNEKLFF.

The chain is built from TRBV28 and TRBJ2-3; 8 bases line up with TRBD1. Germline V gene sequence: CDR1 MDHEN, CDR2 SYDVKM. V shed 3 bases and J 6 bases; nucleotides not matched to a gene: 17. This CDR3 spans 18 amino acids. The CDR3 loop is CASSFLPGGDRNGDTQYF. For the CDR3, the DNA is TGTGCCAGCAGTTTCCTCCCGGGCGGGGACAGGAATGGGGATACGCAGTATTTT.

This clone has just a few counts. The chain joins TRBV2 to TRBJ2-3; D not certain. Trimming left V 0 bases short and J 8 bases short, with 9 bases between. CDR3 length: 13 amino acids. Germline CDR1 SNHLY, CDR2 FYNNEI. The CDR3 DNA follows: TGTGCCAGCAGTGAAGCCAAGCTAGGTACGCAGTATTTT. This encodes CASSEAKLGTQYF.

The CDR3 nucleotides are TGTGCCAGCAGCTTAGCCCCGGGACTAGTGACGAATGAGCAGTTCTTC. It yields the protein CASSLAPGLVTNEQFF. The rearrangement joins TRBV7-2 to TRBJ2-1, with TRBD2 identical over 8 bases. Per germline, CDR1 SGHTA and CDR2 FQGNSA. V lost 0 bases to trimming and J lost 7 bases; unmatched junction nucleotides: 8. The CDR3 runs 16 residues.

This sequence joins TRBV29-1 and TRBJ1-1; 12 bases agree with TRBD1. Germline loops: CDR1 SQVTM, CDR2 ANQGSEA. J gave up 7 bases and V 7 bases, and 16 bases lay outside the gene matches. The CDR3 covers 16 residues. CDR3: CSAGTGGGGVLSEAFF. The CDR3 DNA reads as TGCAGCGCTGGGACAGGGGGCGGCGGGGTTCTGAGTGAAGCTTTCTTT.

The chain carries TRBV19 and TRBJ2-3, with 13 bases lining up with TRBD2. This CDR3 has 14 amino acids. The J segment lost 4 bases and the V segment lost 6 bases, leaving 1 base of the junction unmatched. Germline CDR1 LNHDA, CDR2 SQIVND (reference sequence). The CDR3 nucleotides read TGTGCCAGTAGGGGACTAGCGGGGTCAGATACGCAGTATTTT. Its protein is CASRGLAGSDTQYF.

This clone was seen only a few times. V is TRBV6-1 and J is TRBJ2-7, with D perhaps matching TRBD1 (6 bases). Per the germline V gene, CDR1 is MNHNS and CDR2 is SASEGT. The length of the CDR3 is 14 residues. With 6 bases removed from V and 5 bases from J, the gap between germline ends came to 17 bases. CDR3 sequence reads: CASRGFPGENEQYF. CDR3 sequence (DNA): TGTGCCAGCAGGGGATTCCCAGGGGAGAACGAGCAGTACTTC.

This clone was detected only a few times. V usage is TRBV27 and J usage is TRBJ1-2; the D gene is possibly TRBD1 (5 bases). Trimming left V 6 bases short and J 7 bases short, with 12 bases between. CDR3 length equals 12 residues. Germline-derived CDR1 and CDR2 are MNHEY and SMNVEV (reference sequence). The CDR3 DNA is TGTGCCAGCAGACCTAGCGGGGGTGGCTACACCTTC. It codes for CASRPSGGGYTF.